This T cell receptor beta chain was captured by sequencing in a study of vaccination effects on CD4 cells after COVID-19. As for the study in general: Samples were taken post-vaccine, and their median timing was 72 days after the second dose.

Antigen-specific CD4+ T cell clonotypes were called by their expansion after viral peptide-pool culture in ViraFEST. Following 10 days of culture, CD4+ T cells were isolated. Of the BNT162b2 and mRNA-1273 vaccines, participants received two doses of one or the other. According to the study, vaccine recipients showed no prior SARS-CoV-2 infection and negative nucleocapsid antibodies. Every well got over 1.5 million PBMC, which were grown with 8.5 to 10 IU/ml IL-2 and 10 ug/ml peptides. The repertoire was sequenced with immunoSEQ multiplex PCR; TCRdb's copy has only in-frame clones and lacks some. Of under 35,000 clones in the sample, roughly 67% were seen once. As to this clone: Antigen: not known.

The CDR3 totals 15 residues. Germline loops: CDR1 SQVTM, CDR2 ANQGSEA. After removal of 3 bases from V and 2 bases from J, the junction contained 5 bases not matched to a gene. The material was CD4+ T cells from PBMCs cultured with SARS-CoV-2 spike peptides, obtained after COVID-19 vaccination. This sequence was found in a human donor who received a COVID-19 vaccine. V and J are TRBV29-1 and TRBJ2-3; 10 nucleotides agree with TRBD2. The CDR3 region is CSVDGSGGNTDTQYF. CDR3 nucleotides: TGCAGCGTTGATGGTAGCGGGGGGAACACAGATACGCAGTATTTT.